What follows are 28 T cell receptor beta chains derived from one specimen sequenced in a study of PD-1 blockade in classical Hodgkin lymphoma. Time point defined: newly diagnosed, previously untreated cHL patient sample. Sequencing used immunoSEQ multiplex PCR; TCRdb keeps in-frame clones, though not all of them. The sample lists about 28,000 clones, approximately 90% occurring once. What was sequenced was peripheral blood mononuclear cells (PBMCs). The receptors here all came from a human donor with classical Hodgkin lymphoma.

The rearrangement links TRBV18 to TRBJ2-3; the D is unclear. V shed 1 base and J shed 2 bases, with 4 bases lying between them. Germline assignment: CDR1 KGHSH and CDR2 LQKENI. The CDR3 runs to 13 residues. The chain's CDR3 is CASSPRTTDTQYF. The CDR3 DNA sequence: TGTGCCAGCTCACCACGGACCACAGATACGCAGTATTTT. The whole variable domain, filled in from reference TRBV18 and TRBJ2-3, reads NAGVMQNPRHLVRRRGQEARLRCSPMKGHSHVYWYRQLPEEGLKFMVYLQKENIIDESGMPKERFSAEFPKEGPSILRIQQVVRGDSAAYFCASSPRTTDTQYFGPGTRLTVL.

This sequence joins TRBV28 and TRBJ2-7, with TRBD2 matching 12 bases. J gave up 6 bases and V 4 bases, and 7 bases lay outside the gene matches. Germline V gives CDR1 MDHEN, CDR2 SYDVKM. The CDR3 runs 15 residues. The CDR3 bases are TGTGCCAGCAGTTCCTCGACTAGCGGGAGTTTCGAGCAGTACTTC. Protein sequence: CASSSSTSGSFEQYF. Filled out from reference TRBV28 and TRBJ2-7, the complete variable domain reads DVKVTQSSRYLVKRTGEKVFLECVQDMDHENMFWYRQDPGLGLRLIYFSYDVKMKEKGDIPEGYSVSREKKERFSLILESASTNQTSMYLCASSSSTSGSFEQYFGPGTRLTVT.

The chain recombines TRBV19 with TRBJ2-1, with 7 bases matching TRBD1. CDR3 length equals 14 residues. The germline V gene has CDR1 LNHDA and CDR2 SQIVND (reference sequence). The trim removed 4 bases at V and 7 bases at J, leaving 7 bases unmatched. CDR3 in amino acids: CASSRDRDVNEQFF. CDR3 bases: TGTGCCAGTAGTAGAGACAGGGACGTAAATGAGCAGTTCTTC.

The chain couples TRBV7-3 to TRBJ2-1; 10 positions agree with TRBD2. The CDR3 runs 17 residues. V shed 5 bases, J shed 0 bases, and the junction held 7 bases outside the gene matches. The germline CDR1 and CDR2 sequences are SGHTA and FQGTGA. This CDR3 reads CASSPSGGRPSYNEQFF. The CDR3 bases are TGTGCCAGCAGCCCTAGCGGGGGCCGCCCCTCCTACAATGAGCAGTTCTTC.

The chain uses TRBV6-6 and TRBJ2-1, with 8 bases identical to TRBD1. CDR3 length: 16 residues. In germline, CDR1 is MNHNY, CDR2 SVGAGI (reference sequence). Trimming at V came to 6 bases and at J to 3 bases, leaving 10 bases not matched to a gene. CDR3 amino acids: CASRHTGTGGYNEQFF. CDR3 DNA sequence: TGTGCCAGCAGACATACCGGAACAGGGGGCTACAATGAGCAGTTCTTC.

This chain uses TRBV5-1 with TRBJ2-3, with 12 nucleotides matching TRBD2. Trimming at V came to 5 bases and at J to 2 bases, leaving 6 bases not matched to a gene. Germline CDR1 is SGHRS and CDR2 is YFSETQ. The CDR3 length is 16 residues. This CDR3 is CASSPGLAGFTDTQYF. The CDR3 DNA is TGCGCCAGCAGTCCAGGACTAGCGGGATTCACAGATACGCAGTATTTT.

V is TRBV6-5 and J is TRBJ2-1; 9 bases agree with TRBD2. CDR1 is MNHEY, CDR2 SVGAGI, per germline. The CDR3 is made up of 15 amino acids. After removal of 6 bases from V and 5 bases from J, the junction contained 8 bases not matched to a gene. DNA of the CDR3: TGTGCCAGCAGATCGCCGGGACTAGCCCACAATGAGCAGTTCTTC. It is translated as CASRSPGLAHNEQFF.

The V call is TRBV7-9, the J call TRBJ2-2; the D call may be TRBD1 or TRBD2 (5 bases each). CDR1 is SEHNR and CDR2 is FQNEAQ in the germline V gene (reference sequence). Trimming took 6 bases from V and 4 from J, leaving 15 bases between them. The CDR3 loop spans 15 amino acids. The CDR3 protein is CASRRQYSVTGELFF. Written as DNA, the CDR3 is TGTGCCAGCAGACGACAGTATAGCGTCACCGGGGAGCTGTTTTTT.

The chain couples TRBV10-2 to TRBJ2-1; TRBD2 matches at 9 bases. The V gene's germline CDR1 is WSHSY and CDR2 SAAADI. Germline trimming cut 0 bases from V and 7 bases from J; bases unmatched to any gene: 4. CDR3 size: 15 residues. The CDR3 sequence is CASSESLAGVNEQFF. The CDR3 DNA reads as TGCGCCAGCAGTGAGTCCTTAGCGGGAGTTAATGAGCAGTTCTTC.

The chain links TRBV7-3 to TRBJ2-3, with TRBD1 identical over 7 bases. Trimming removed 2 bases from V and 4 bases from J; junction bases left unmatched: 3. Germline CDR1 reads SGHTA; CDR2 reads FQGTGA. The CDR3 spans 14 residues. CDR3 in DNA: TGTGCCAGCAGCTTAGTAGGGGGCCCAGATACGCAGTATTTT. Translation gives CASSLVGGPDTQYF. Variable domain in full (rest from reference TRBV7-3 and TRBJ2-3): GAGVSQTPSNKVTEKGKYVELRCDPISGHTALYWYRQSLGQGPEFLIYFQGTGAADDSGLPNDRFFAVRPEGSVSTLKIQRTERGDSAVYLCASSLVGGPDTQYFGPGTRLTVL.

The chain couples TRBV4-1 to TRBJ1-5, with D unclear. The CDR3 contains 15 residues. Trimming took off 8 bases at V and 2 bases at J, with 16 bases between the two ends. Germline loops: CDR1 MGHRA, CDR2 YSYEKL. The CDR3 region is CASSSSVYGNQPQHF. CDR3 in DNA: TGCGCCAGCTCCAGCAGTGTATATGGCAATCAGCCCCAGCATTTT.

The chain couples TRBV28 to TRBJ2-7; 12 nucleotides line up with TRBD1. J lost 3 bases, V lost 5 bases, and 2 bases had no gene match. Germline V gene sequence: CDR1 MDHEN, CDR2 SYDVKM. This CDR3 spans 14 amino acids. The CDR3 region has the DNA TGTGCCAGCAGTGGGACAGGGGGCGACTACGAGCAGTACTTC. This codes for CASSGTGGDYEQYF.

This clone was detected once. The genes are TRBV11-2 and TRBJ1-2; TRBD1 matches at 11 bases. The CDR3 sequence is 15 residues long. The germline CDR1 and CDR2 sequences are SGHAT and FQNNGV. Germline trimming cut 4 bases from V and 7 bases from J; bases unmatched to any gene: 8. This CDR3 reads CASSSSGQGVSGYTF. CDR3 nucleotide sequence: TGTGCCAGCAGCTCCTCGGGACAGGGGGTTAGTGGCTACACCTTC. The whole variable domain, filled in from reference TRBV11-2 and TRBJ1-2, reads EAGVAQSPRYKIIEKRQSVAFWCNPISGHATLYWYQQILGQGPKLLIQFQNNGVVDDSQLPKDRFSAERLKGVDSTLKIQPAKLEDSAVYLCASSSSGQGVSGYTFGSGTRLTVV.

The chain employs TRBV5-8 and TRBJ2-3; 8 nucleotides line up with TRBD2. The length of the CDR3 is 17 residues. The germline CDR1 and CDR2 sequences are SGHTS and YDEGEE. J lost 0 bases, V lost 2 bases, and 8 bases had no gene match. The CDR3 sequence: CASSFMFASGSTDTQYF. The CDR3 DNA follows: TGTGCCAGCAGCTTTATGTTTGCTAGCGGGAGCACAGATACGCAGTATTTT.

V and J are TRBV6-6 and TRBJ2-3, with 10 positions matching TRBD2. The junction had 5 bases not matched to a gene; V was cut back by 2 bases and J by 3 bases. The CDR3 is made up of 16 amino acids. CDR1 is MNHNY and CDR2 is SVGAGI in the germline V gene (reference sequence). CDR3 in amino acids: CASSYPGLAATDTQYF. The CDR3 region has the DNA TGTGCCAGCAGTTACCCTGGACTAGCGGCTACAGATACGCAGTATTTT.

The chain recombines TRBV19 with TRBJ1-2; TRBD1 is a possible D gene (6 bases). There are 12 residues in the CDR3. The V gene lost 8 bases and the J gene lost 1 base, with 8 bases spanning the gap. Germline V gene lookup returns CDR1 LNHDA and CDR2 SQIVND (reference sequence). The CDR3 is CASRQVNYGYTF. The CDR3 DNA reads TGTGCCAGTCGACAGGTTAACTATGGCTACACCTTC.

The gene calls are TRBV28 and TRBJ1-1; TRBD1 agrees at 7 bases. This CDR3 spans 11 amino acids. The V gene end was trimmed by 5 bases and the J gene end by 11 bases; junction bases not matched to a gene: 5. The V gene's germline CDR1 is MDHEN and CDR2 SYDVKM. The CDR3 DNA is TGTGCCAGCAGTCTGGGACAGAAGGCTTTCTTT. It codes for CASSLGQKAFF.

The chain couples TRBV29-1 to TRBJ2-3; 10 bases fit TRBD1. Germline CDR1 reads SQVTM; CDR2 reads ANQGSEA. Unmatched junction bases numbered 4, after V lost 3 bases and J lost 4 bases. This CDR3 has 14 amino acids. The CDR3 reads CSVDAGTGADTQYF. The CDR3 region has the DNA TGCAGCGTTGACGCCGGGACAGGGGCAGATACGCAGTATTTT.

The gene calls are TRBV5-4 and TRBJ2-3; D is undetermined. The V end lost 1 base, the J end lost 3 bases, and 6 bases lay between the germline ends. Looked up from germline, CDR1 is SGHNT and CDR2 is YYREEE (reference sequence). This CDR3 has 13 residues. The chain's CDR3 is CASSLRVTDTQYF. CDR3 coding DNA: TGTGCCAGCAGCTTGAGAGTTACAGATACGCAGTATTTT.

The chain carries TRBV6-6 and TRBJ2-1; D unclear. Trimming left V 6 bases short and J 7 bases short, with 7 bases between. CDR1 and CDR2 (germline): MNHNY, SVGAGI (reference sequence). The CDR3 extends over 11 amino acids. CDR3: CASRHSNEQFF. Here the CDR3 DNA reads TGTGCCAGCAGACATTCGAATGAGCAGTTCTTC.

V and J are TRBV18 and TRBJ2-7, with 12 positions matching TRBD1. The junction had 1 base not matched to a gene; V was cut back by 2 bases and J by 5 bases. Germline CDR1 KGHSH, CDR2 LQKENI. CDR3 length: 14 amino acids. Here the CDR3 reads CASSPGDRGHEQYF. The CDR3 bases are TGTGCCAGCTCACCAGGGGACAGGGGGCACGAGCAGTACTTC.

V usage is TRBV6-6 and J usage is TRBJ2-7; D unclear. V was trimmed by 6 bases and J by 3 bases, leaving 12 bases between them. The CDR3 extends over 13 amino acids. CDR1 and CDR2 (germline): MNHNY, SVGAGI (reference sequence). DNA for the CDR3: TGTGCCAGCAGACCTCCCTCAGACTACGAGCAGTACTTC. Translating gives CASRPPSDYEQYF.

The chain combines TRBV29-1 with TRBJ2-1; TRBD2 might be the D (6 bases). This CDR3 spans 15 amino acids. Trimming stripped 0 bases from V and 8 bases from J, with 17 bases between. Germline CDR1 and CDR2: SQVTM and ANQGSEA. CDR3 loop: CSVEELGSLGDEQFF. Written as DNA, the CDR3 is TGCAGCGTTGAAGAACTCGGGAGTTTAGGGGATGAGCAGTTCTTC.

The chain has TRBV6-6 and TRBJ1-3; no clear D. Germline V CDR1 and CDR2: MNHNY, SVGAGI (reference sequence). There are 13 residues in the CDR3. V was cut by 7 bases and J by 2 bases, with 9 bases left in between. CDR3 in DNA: TGTGCCAGCACTGACCTAGCTGGAAACACCATATATTTT. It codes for CASTDLAGNTIYF.

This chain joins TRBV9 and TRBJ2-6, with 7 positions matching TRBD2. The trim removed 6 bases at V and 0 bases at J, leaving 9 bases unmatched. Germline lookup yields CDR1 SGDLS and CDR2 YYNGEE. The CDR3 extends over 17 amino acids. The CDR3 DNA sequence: TGTGCCAGCACCTCTCCGACGGGGGGCTCTGGGGCCAACGTCCTGACTTTC. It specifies CASTSPTGGSGANVLTF.

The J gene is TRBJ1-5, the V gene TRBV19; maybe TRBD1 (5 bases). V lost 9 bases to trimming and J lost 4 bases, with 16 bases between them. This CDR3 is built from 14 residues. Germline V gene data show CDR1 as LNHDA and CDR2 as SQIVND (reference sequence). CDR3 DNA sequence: TGTGCCAGCAAAGGGGAGCTTGGGAATCAGCCCCAGCATTTT. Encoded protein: CASKGELGNQPQHF.

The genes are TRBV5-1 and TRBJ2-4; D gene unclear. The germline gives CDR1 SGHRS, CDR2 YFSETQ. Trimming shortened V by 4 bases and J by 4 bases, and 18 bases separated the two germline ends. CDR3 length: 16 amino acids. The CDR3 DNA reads TGCGCCAGCAGCAGCAGCCCGACCTACTCAAAAAACATTCAGTACTTC. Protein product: CASSSSPTYSKNIQYF.

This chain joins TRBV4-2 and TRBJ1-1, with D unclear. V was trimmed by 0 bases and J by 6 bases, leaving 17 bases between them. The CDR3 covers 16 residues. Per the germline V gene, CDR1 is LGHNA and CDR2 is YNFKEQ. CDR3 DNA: TGTGCCAGCAGCCAAGAGTACGGGTACTCGGGCGCTGAAGCTTTCTTT. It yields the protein CASSQEYGYSGAEAFF.